A selection of T cell receptor beta chains follows, all from one sample in a study of cytomegalovirus exposure and HLA in healthy donors. This table comes from immunoSEQ multiplex PCR, and its TCRdb copy is limited to in-frame clones, with some not included. The table records some 30,000 clones, around 40% of them present only once. The specimen sequenced was PBMCs. These receptors were obtained from a woman in her fifties or sixties in good health and CMV-seronegative. CDR3s include the opening cysteine and the closing phenylalanine or tryptophan. Each record gives: J gene, clone size, D gene, V gene, CDR3 DNA, CDR3 protein. The D gene is left open where the match is weak. Rows may omit the clone size; those that give it use once, few, many or a size class.

j_call: TRBJ1-2; clone_size: few; d_call: TRBD1; v_call: TRBV7-8; cdr3_nt: TGTGCCAGCAGCTTACTTATACACAGGGGGCGAAGTGGCTACACCTTC; cdr3_aa: CASSLLIHRGRSGYTF
j_call: TRBJ1-1; clone_size: NA; d_call: NA; v_call: TRBV30; cdr3_nt: TGTGCCTGGAGTGTTGCAGTGAACACTGAAGCTTTCTTT; cdr3_aa: CAWSVAVNTEAFF
j_call: TRBJ2-1; clone_size: NA; d_call: TRBD2; v_call: TRBV11-2; cdr3_nt: TGTGCCAGCAGTCCTACTAGCGGGGCCTACAATGAGCAGTTCTTC; cdr3_aa: CASSPTSGAYNEQFF
j_call: TRBJ1-2; clone_size: few; d_call: TRBD1; v_call: TRBV5-1; cdr3_nt: TGCGCCAGCAGCCCTAGGACAGGGGGCACCTATGGCTACACCTTC; cdr3_aa: CASSPRTGGTYGYTF
j_call: TRBJ1-2; clone_size: NA; d_call: NA; v_call: TRBV18; cdr3_nt: TGTGCCAGCTCACCACCAGGGAGACATGGCTACACCTTC; cdr3_aa: CASSPPGRHGYTF
j_call: TRBJ1-2; clone_size: few; d_call: NA; v_call: TRBV2; cdr3_nt: TGTGCCAGCAGTGACCGCGTTACTGGCTACACCTTC; cdr3_aa: CASSDRVTGYTF
j_call: TRBJ2-2; clone_size: NA; d_call: NA; v_call: TRBV9; cdr3_nt: TGTGCCAGCAGCGTAGGGGGCACGAACACCGGGGAGCTGTTTTTT; cdr3_aa: CASSVGGTNTGELFF
j_call: TRBJ1-4; clone_size: NA; d_call: NA; v_call: TRBV4-1; cdr3_nt: TGCGCCAGCAGCCTACAGGGTTTTGAAAAACTGTTTTTT; cdr3_aa: CASSLQGFEKLFF
j_call: TRBJ1-1; clone_size: NA; d_call: NA; v_call: TRBV7-9; cdr3_nt: TGTGCCAGCAGCTTTACCCGGGACACCGACACTGAAGCTTTCTTT; cdr3_aa: CASSFTRDTDTEAFF
j_call: TRBJ2-3; clone_size: NA; d_call: NA; v_call: TRBV27; cdr3_nt: TGTGCCAGCCTACGAGGCGGAAGCTTCACAGATACGCAGTATTTT; cdr3_aa: CASLRGGSFTDTQYF
j_call: TRBJ1-6; clone_size: few; d_call: NA; v_call: TRBV27; cdr3_nt: TGTGCCAGCGCGGGGGGGGGTGGGCTTAGAGATAATTCACCCCTCCACTTT; cdr3_aa: CASAGGGGLRDNSPLHF
j_call: TRBJ2-6; clone_size: few; d_call: TRBD1; v_call: TRBV7-3; cdr3_nt: TGTGCCAGCAGCGGGGGACAGAGGACCTCTGGGGCCAACGTCCTGACTTTC; cdr3_aa: CASSGGQRTSGANVLTF
j_call: TRBJ2-7; clone_size: NA; d_call: NA; v_call: TRBV7-8; cdr3_nt: TGTGCCAGCAGCTTTACATCCTACGAGCAGTACTTC; cdr3_aa: CASSFTSYEQYF
j_call: TRBJ2-3; clone_size: NA; d_call: NA; v_call: TRBV28; cdr3_nt: TGTGCCAGCAGTTTTCGACTAGAGGCCACAGATACGCAGTATTTT; cdr3_aa: CASSFRLEATDTQYF
j_call: TRBJ2-7; clone_size: NA; d_call: TRBD2; v_call: TRBV15; cdr3_nt: TGTGCCACCAGCAGAGATTTGGCTAGCGGGAACTACGAGCAGTACTTC; cdr3_aa: CATSRDLASGNYEQYF
j_call: TRBJ2-7; clone_size: NA; d_call: NA; v_call: TRBV27; cdr3_nt: TGTGCCAGCAGTACGGACAGTGGCCTGGAGCAGTACTTC; cdr3_aa: CASSTDSGLEQYF
j_call: TRBJ2-5; clone_size: few; d_call: NA; v_call: TRBV6-1; cdr3_nt: TGTGCCAGCAGTGATCGCCTTGTGAGGGCGAGAGAGACCCAGTACTTC; cdr3_aa: CASSDRLVRARETQYF
j_call: TRBJ2-2; clone_size: NA; d_call: NA; v_call: TRBV5-1; cdr3_nt: TGCGCCAGCAGCTGGCGGCCTGACACCGGGGAGCTGTTTTTT; cdr3_aa: CASSWRPDTGELFF
j_call: TRBJ1-2; clone_size: NA; d_call: TRBD1; v_call: TRBV6-6; cdr3_nt: TGTGCCAGCAGCCCGGGACAGGGTGGAGGCTACACCTTC; cdr3_aa: CASSPGQGGGYTF
j_call: TRBJ1-1; clone_size: NA; d_call: NA; v_call: TRBV7-8; cdr3_nt: TGTGCCAGCAGCACGGGGGGGCTGAGGAACACTGAAGCTTTCTTT; cdr3_aa: CASSTGGLRNTEAFF
j_call: TRBJ2-4; clone_size: few; d_call: TRBD2; v_call: TRBV7-9; cdr3_nt: TGTGCCAGCAGCTTCACTAGCGGCCAAAACATTCAGTACTTC; cdr3_aa: CASSFTSGQNIQYF
j_call: TRBJ1-3; clone_size: few; d_call: NA; v_call: TRBV4-1; cdr3_nt: TGCGCCAGCAGCCGCCCGACTCCAACTGGAAACACCATATATTTT; cdr3_aa: CASSRPTPTGNTIYF